This T cell receptor beta chain was found in a study of T-cell memory formation after mild COVID-19. A single record per CDR3 protein comes from TCRdb applying MiXCR to the 5' RACE reads. This table has roughly 130,000 distinct CDR3 sequences, approximately 17% appearing once. V dropped 2 bases and J dropped 1 base, with 8 bases sitting between them. The CDR3 totals 15 residues. Per germline, CDR1 MNHEY and CDR2 SVGEGT. This chain joins TRBV6-2 or TRBV6-3 and TRBJ2-2; D not resolved. Sequenced: PBMCs or a T cell subset sorted from them (not recorded which). The sequence was obtained from a man aged 18 to 35 who had mild COVID-19 (a few samples of this study predate the infection). Cell type and time point are not known. The CDR3 is CASSYVRRNTGELFF. CDR3 coding DNA: TGTGCCAGCAGTTACGTCAGGAGGAACACCGGGGAGCTGTTTTTT.